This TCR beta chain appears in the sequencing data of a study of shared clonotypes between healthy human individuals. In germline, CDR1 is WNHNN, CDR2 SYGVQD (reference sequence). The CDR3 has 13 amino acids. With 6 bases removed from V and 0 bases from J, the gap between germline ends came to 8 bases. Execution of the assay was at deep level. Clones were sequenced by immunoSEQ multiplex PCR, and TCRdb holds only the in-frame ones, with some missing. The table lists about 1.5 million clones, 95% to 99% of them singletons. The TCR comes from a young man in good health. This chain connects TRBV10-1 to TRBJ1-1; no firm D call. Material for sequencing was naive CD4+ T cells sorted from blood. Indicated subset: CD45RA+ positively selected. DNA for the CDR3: TGCGCCAGCAGCAAGGATATGAACACTGAAGCTTTCTTT. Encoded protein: CASSKDMNTEAFF.